The 7 T cell receptor beta chains below were found in one sample sequenced in a study of beta chain features in type 1 diabetes. Of the isolated RNA, all was reverse transcribed, and so the sequenced material was expressed TCRB transcripts. Repertoires were generated with immunoSEQ multiplex PCR, while TCRdb's copy carries only in-frame clones and drops some. The sample shows 900,000 or so clones, 15% to 20% of them seen only once. Sequenced: naive CD4+ T cells from blood. These receptors all stem from a woman between 18 and 29 years old in good health.

This clone was observed a few times. This chain connects TRBV6-6 to TRBJ1-5, with a possible D match to TRBD1 (6 bases). The CDR3 sequence is 16 residues long. V was trimmed by 6 bases and J by 4 bases, leaving 19 bases between them. Germline values: CDR1 MNHNY, CDR2 SVGAGI (reference sequence). DNA of the CDR3: TGTGCCAGCAGCCAGTACCTGGACAGTTTTAATCAGCCCCAGCATTTT. This sequence encodes CASSQYLDSFNQPQHF.

There are a few counts of this clone. The rearrangement uses TRBV28 and TRBJ1-3; D remains unclear. V was clipped by 2 bases and J by 8 bases, with 13 bases between them. This CDR3 comprises 14 residues. The germline V gene encodes CDR1 MDHEN and CDR2 SYDVKM. CDR3 in DNA: TGTGCCAGCAGTTTAATACCCGTCCCGGACACCATATATTTT. It codes for CASSLIPVPDTIYF.

The chain is built from TRBV6-5 and TRBJ1-1; weak D call: TRBD1 (6 bases). There are 14 residues in the CDR3. The germline gives CDR1 MNHEY, CDR2 SVGAGI. Trimming removed 6 bases at V and 1 base at J, with 12 bases between. The CDR3 sequence: CASSPTGANTEAFF. For the CDR3, the DNA is TGTGCCAGCAGCCCGACAGGAGCGAACACTGAAGCTTTCTTT.

This rearrangement joins TRBV7-2 to TRBJ2-7; tentative D call: TRBD1 (6 bases). Trimming cost V 3 bases and J 0 bases, with 12 bases left between them. Per the germline V gene, CDR1 is SGHTA and CDR2 is FQGNSA. The CDR3 runs to 15 residues. CDR3 sequence: CASSLVPGASYEQYF. The CDR3 DNA reads as TGTGCCAGCAGCTTGGTTCCAGGGGCCTCCTACGAGCAGTACTTC.

This clone has just a few counts. This chain uses TRBV25-1 with TRBJ2-3; 7 positions agree with TRBD1. Germline CDR1 and CDR2: MGHDK and SYGVNS. V shed 9 bases and J 5 bases; nucleotides not matched to a gene: 11. The CDR3 length is 14 residues. The CDR3 bases are TGTGCCAGTGGGGAAAGGGGGCGAGGAGATACGCAGTATTTT. This codes for CASGERGRGDTQYF.

The genes are TRBV7-3 and TRBJ2-1; 8 nucleotides match TRBD1. The CDR3 consists of 15 residues. Germline trimming cut 5 bases from V and 0 bases from J; bases unmatched to any gene: 3. The germline CDR1 and CDR2 sequences are SGHTA and FQGTGA. The CDR3 sequence is CASSGDRSSYNEQFF. The CDR3 DNA reads TGTGCCAGCAGCGGGGACAGGAGCTCCTACAATGAGCAGTTCTTC. The variable domain in full, with the rest retrieved from reference TRBV7-3 and TRBJ2-1, is GAGVSQTPSNKVTEKGKYVELRCDPISGHTALYWYRQSLGQGPEFLIYFQGTGAADDSGLPNDRFFAVRPEGSVSTLKIQRTERGDSAVYLCASSGDRSSYNEQFFGPGTRLTVL.

This clone appeared a few times. The chain uses TRBV7-9 and TRBJ2-4; 8 nucleotides line up with TRBD1. Germline CDR1 SEHNR, CDR2 FQNEAQ (reference sequence). Trimming took 1 base from V and 12 from J; bases not matched to a gene: 5. The CDR3 contains 13 residues. The CDR3 nucleotides read TGTGCCAGCAGCTTAGTAGACAGGGGCCATCAGTACTTC. This codes for CASSLVDRGHQYF.